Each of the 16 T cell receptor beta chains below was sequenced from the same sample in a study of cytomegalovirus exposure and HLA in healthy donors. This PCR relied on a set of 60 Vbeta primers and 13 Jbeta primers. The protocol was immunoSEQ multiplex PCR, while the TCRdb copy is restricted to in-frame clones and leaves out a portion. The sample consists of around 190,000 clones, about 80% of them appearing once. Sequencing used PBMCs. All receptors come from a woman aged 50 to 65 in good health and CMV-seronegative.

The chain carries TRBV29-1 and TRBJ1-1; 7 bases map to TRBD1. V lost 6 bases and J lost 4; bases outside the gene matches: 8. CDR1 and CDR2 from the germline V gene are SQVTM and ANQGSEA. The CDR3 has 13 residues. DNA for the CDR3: TGCAGCGTCGACAGGGAGGCGATCACTGAAGCTTTCTTT. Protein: CSVDREAITEAFF.

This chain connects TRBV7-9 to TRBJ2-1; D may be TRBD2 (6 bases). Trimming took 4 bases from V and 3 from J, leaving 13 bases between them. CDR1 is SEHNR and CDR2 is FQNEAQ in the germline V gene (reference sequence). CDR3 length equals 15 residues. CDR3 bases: TGTGCCAGCAGCTCCGGGGTAGCGGACTACAATGAGCAGTTCTTC. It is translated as CASSSGVADYNEQFF.

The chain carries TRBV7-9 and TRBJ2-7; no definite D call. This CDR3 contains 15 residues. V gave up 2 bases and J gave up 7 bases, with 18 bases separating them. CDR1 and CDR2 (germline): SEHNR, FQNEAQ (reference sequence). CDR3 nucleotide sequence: TGTGCCAGCAGCTTATTTATGGCGGTCCCCGGGGAGCAGTACTTC. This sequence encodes CASSLFMAVPGEQYF.

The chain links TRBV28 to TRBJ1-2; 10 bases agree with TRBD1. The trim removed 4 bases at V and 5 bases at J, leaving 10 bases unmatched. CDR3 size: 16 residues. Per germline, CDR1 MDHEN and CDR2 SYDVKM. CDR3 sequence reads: CASSSPGTGEEYGYTF. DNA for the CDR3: TGTGCCAGCAGTTCCCCGGGGACAGGGGAAGAATATGGCTACACCTTC.

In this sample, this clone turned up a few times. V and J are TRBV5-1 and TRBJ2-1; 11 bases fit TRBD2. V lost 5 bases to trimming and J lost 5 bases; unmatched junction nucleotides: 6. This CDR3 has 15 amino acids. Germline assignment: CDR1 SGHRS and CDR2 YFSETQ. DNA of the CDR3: TGCGCCAGCAGTCAGGGGGGACTAGCGGACAATGAGCAGTTCTTC. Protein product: CASSQGGLADNEQFF.

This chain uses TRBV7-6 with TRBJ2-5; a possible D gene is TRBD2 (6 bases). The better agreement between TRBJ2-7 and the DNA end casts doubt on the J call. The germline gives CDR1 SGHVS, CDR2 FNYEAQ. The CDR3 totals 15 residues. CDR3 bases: TGTGCCAGCAGCCGCGGGACCGATCGTATCTACGAGCAGTACTTC. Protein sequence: CASSRGTDRIYEQYF.

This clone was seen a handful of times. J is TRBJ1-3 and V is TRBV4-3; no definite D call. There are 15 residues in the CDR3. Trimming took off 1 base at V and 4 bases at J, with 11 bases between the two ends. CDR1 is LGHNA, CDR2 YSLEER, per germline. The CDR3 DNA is TGCGCCAGCAGCCAAGCTGAGGGCCCAGGAAACACCATATATTTT. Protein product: CASSQAEGPGNTIYF.

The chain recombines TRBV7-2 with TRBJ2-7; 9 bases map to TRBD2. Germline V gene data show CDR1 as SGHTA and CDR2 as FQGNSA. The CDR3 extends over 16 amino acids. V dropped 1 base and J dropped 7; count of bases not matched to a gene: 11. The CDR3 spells CASSLGLRGGWSEQYF. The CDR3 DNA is TGTGCCAGCAGCTTAGGCTTGCGGGGGGGCTGGAGTGAGCAGTACTTC. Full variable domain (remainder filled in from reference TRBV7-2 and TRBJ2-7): GAGVSQSPSNKVTEKGKDVELRCDPISGHTALYWYRQSLGQGLEFLIYFQGNSAPDKSGLPSDRFSAERTGGSVSTLTIQRTQQEDSAVYLCASSLGLRGGWSEQYFGPGTRLTVT.

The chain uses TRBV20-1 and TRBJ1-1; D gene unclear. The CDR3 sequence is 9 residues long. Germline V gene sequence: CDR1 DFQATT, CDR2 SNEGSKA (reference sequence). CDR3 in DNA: TGCGGAAGACTGGCGGAAGCTTTCTTT. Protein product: CGRLAEAFF.

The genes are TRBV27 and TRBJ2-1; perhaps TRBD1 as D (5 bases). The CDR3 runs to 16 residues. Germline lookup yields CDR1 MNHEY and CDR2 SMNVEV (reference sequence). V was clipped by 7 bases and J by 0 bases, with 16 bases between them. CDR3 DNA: TGTGCCAGCATTATTAGGGGCAGAAGCTCCTACAATGAGCAGTTCTTC. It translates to CASIIRGRSSYNEQFF.

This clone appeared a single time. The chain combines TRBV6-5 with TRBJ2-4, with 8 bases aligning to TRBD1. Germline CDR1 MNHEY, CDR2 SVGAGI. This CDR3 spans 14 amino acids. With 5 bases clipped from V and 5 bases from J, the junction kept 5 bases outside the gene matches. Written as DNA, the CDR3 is TGTGCCAGCAGTCCGGGACAGGCGGAAAACATTCAGTACTTC. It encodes CASSPGQAENIQYF.

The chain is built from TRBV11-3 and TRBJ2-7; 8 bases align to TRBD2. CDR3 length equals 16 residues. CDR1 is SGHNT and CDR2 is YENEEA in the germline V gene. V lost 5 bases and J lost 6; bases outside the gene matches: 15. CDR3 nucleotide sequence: TGTGCCAGCAGCCTAAAATCCGGGACTAGTTACGGCGAGCAGTACTTC. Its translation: CASSLKSGTSYGEQYF.

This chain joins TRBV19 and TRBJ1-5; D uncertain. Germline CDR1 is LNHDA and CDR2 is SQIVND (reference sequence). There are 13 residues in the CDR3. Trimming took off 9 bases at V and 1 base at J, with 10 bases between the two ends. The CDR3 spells CASSRVSNQPQHF. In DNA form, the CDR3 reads TGTGCCAGCAGTCGGGTGAGCAATCAGCCCCAGCATTTT.

The CDR3 is CASRLAGGPGEQYF. As DNA, the CDR3 is TGTGCCAGCAGGTTAGCGGGAGGGCCGGGCGAGCAGTACTTC. The V gene is TRBV5-4, the J gene TRBJ2-7, with 11 positions matching TRBD2. Trimming at V came to 5 bases and at J to 6 bases, leaving 7 bases not matched to a gene. The CDR3 totals 14 residues. The germline V gene has CDR1 SGHNT and CDR2 YYREEE (reference sequence).

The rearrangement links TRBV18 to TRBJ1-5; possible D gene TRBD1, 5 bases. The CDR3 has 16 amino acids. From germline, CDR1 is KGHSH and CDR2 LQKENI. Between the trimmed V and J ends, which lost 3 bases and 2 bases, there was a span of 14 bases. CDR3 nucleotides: TGTGCCAGCTCACCCGCCGGAACAGGCGGCAATCAGCCCCAGCATTTT. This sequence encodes CASSPAGTGGNQPQHF.

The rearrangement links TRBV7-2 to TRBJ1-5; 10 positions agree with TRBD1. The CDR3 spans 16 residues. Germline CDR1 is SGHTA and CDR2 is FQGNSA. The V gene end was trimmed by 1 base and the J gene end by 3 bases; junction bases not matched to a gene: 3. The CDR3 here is CASSLGDRGANQPQHF. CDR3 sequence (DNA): TGTGCCAGCAGCTTAGGGGACAGGGGTGCCAATCAGCCCCAGCATTTT.